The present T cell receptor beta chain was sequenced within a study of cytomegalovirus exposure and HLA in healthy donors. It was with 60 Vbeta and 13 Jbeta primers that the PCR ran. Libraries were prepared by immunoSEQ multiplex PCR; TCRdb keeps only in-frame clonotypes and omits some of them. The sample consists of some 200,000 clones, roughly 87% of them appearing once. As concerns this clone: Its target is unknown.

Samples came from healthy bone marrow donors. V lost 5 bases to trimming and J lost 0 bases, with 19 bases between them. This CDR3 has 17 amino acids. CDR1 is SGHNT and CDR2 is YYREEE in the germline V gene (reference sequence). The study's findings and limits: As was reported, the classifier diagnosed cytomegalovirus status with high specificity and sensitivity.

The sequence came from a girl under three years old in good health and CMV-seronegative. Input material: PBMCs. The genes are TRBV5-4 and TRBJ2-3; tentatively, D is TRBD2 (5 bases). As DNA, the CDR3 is TGTGCCAGCAGACCCGATCCAGCGGTGTCTAGCACAGATACGCAGTATTTT. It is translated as CASRPDPAVSSTDTQYF.